What follows are 21 T cell receptor beta chains derived from one specimen sequenced in a study of CD4 T cells in relation to SARS-CoV-2 and coronaviruses. The unexposed donors gave CD4+ T cells in about 2010-2019, prior to COVID-19. TCRdb's copy holds only in-frame clones and misses some; the assay was immunoSEQ multiplex PCR. The repertoire holds roughly 57,000 clones, with roughly 88% as singletons. Material: memory CD4+ T cells from PBMCs. These receptors were collected from a human donor in good health.

The chain carries TRBV19 and TRBJ1-5, with 10 bases fitting TRBD1. This CDR3 is built from 15 residues. The V and J ends lost 5 bases and 2 bases, in that order; junction bases with no gene match: 3. Germline V gene sequence: CDR1 LNHDA, CDR2 SQIVND (reference sequence). CDR3 loop: CASSRQGAGNQPQHF. DNA of the CDR3: TGTGCCAGTAGTCGACAGGGGGCTGGCAATCAGCCCCAGCATTTT. Using reference TRBV19 and TRBJ1-5 for the parts outside the CDR3, the full variable domain is DGGITQSPKYLFRKEGQNVTLSCEQNLNHDAMYWYRQDPGQGLRLIYYSQIVNDFQKGDIAEGYSVSREKKESFPLTVTSAQKNPTAFYLCASSRQGAGNQPQHFGDGTRLSIL.

This chain connects TRBV2 to TRBJ2-1, with D perhaps TRBD1 or TRBD2 (5 bases each). From germline, CDR1 is SNHLY and CDR2 FYNNEI. The CDR3 sequence is 12 residues long. Trimming removed 6 bases from V and 6 bases from J, with 9 bases in between. CDR3 in DNA: TGTGCCAGCAGGGGGACGCCCAATGAGCAGTTCTTC. Translation gives CASRGTPNEQFF.

Only one count was recorded for this clone. The CDR3 nucleotides read TGCGCCAGCAGGCGGGACCAGTACGAGCAGTACTTC. Residues: CASRRDQYEQYF. This rearrangement joins TRBV10-2 to TRBJ2-7; a weak D match, TRBD2 (6 bases). V was trimmed by 6 bases and J by 4 bases, leaving 10 bases between them. The CDR3 totals 12 residues. In germline, CDR1 is WSHSY, CDR2 SAAADI.

The J gene is TRBJ2-7, the V gene TRBV7-2; D is unresolved. Deletions cut 5 bases from V and 4 bases from J, with 21 bases between. CDR3 length equals 16 residues. Germline V lookup: CDR1 SGHTA, CDR2 FQGNSA. The CDR3 region has the DNA TGTGCCAGCAGCCCCCAGGACCGGAGTCTATCATACGAGCAGTACTTC. This encodes CASSPQDRSLSYEQYF.

The chain combines TRBV19 with TRBJ2-3, with a weak D call TRBD1 (6 bases). This CDR3 is 13 amino acids long. V was shortened by 4 bases and J by 2 bases, with 7 bases between the two germline ends. The germline V gene has CDR1 LNHDA and CDR2 SQIVND (reference sequence). CDR3 loop: CASSRGHTDTQYF. CDR3 DNA sequence: TGTGCCAGTAGTAGGGGACACACAGATACGCAGTATTTT.

This clone was seen a handful of times. The V call is TRBV3-1 (or the pseudogene TRBV3-2), the J call TRBJ2-7; 9 positions match TRBD2. The V segment lost 4 bases and the J segment 7 bases; nucleotides outside the gene matches: 11. The CDR3 totals 15 residues. The germline CDR1 and CDR2 sequences are LGHDT and YNNKEL (reference sequence). CDR3 nucleotides: TGTGCCAGCAGCCCTCAGAGCGGGAGGTTTAGTGAGCAGTACTTC. Protein: CASSPQSGRFSEQYF.

The chain joins TRBV7-9 to TRBJ1-3; D possibly corresponds to TRBD1 (6 bases). This CDR3 is 15 amino acids long. Germline CDR1 reads SEHNR; CDR2 reads FQNEAQ (reference sequence). V shed 2 bases and J shed 4 bases, with 12 bases lying between them. The CDR3 reads CASSLTGPGGNTIYF. In DNA, the CDR3 is TGTGCCAGCAGCTTAACAGGGCCGGGAGGAAACACCATATATTTT. Variable domain in full (rest from reference TRBV7-9 and TRBJ1-3): DTGVSQNPRHKITKRGQNVTFRCDPISEHNRLYWYRQTLGQGPEFLTYFQNEAQLEKSRLLSDRFSAERPKGSFSTLEIQRTEQGDSAMYLCASSLTGPGGNTIYFGEGSWLTVV.

This chain connects TRBV4-1 to TRBJ2-4; D tentatively reads TRBD1 or TRBD2 (6 bases each). CDR1 and CDR2 from the germline V gene are MGHRA and YSYEKL. CDR3 size: 19 residues. Trimming took 0 bases from V and 2 from J, leaving 20 bases between them. In DNA, the CDR3 is TGCGCCAGCAGCCAAGACGGGGGTGAATGGGGGGCAACCAAAAACATTCAGTACTTC. Translation gives CASSQDGGEWGATKNIQYF.

The table lists this clone with a count of one. This chain links TRBV30 with TRBJ1-1, with TRBD1 as a possible D gene (6 bases). The CDR3 has 15 residues. V was trimmed by 3 bases and J by 1 base, leaving 15 bases between them. CDR1 is GTSNPN, CDR2 SVGIG, per germline (reference sequence). The CDR3 region is CAWRDLGTQNTEAFF. CDR3 nucleotides: TGTGCCTGGAGGGACCTCGGGACACAGAACACTGAAGCTTTCTTT.

The gene calls are TRBV27 and TRBJ2-7; TRBD1 aligns across 9 bases. V shed 6 bases and J 10 bases; nucleotides not matched to a gene: 13. The CDR3 totals 14 residues. Germline lookup yields CDR1 MNHEY and CDR2 SMNVEV (reference sequence). The CDR3 nucleotides are TGTGCCAGCAGGGGACATGGGGACAGGGAGTTACAGTACTTC. Its protein product is CASRGHGDRELQYF.

The chain links TRBV28 to TRBJ1-6; no definite D call. The CDR3 spans 14 residues. Trimming shortened V by 1 base and J by 7 bases, and 8 bases separated the two germline ends. Germline V gene data show CDR1 as MDHEN and CDR2 as SYDVKM. The CDR3: CASSLSGLNSPLHF. CDR3 sequence (DNA): TGTGCCAGCAGTTTATCCGGACTGAATTCACCCCTCCACTTT.

This clone was counted once. This sequence joins TRBV6-4 and TRBJ1-1; D gene unclear. V gave up 8 bases and J gave up 1 base, with 14 bases separating them. CDR1 is MRHNA and CDR2 is SNTAGT in the germline V gene. The CDR3 sequence is 14 residues long. This CDR3 reads CASPRLGSNTEAFF. In DNA, the CDR3 is TGTGCCAGCCCCCGACTGGGGTCGAACACTGAAGCTTTCTTT.

The chain couples TRBV7-2 to TRBJ2-3; the match to TRBD2 covers 11 bases. The CDR3 runs 15 residues. CDR1 SGHTA and CDR2 FQGNSA come from the germline V gene. With 4 bases clipped from V and 1 base from J, the junction kept 1 base outside the gene matches. The CDR3 reads CASSSGLAGTDTQYF. The CDR3 nucleotides read TGTGCCAGCAGCTCGGGACTAGCGGGCACAGATACGCAGTATTTT.

V and J are TRBV18 and TRBJ2-3; weak D call: TRBD2 (6 bases). This CDR3 region has 17 residues. In germline, CDR1 is KGHSH, CDR2 LQKENI. V was trimmed by 0 bases and J by 2 bases, leaving 15 bases between them. The CDR3 DNA is TGTGCCAGCTCACCACCGTTTAGCGGACGTTACACAGATACGCAGTATTTT. Encoded protein: CASSPPFSGRYTDTQYF. Based on the CDR3 plus reference TRBV18 and TRBJ2-3, the full variable domain is NAGVMQNPRHLVRRRGQEARLRCSPMKGHSHVYWYRQLPEEGLKFMVYLQKENIIDESGMPKERFSAEFPKEGPSILRIQQVVRGDSAAYFCASSPPFSGRYTDTQYFGPGTRLTVL.

The chain recombines TRBV2 with TRBJ2-3, with TRBD2 matching over 7 bases. The CDR3 extends over 16 amino acids. Germline V gene lookup returns CDR1 SNHLY and CDR2 FYNNEI. V lost 4 bases, J lost 6 bases, and 13 bases stayed unmatched. CDR3 sequence reads: CASSGGGGSRLDTQYF. DNA for the CDR3: TGTGCCAGCAGTGGCGGGGGAGGGTCCCGGTTGGATACGCAGTATTTT.

This clone was observed once. The chain joins TRBV19 to TRBJ2-7; 8 positions match TRBD1. V was pared by 1 base and J by 5 bases, with 7 bases of the junction left unmatched. Germline V gene data show CDR1 as LNHDA and CDR2 as SQIVND (reference sequence). The CDR3 is made up of 15 amino acids. In DNA form, the CDR3 reads TGTGCCAGTAGTATAGGGCCAGGGGGCACCCACGAGCAGTACTTC. It is translated as CASSIGPGGTHEQYF.

The gene calls are TRBV5-1 and TRBJ1-1; D is unclear. The CDR3 covers 14 residues. The germline V gene encodes CDR1 SGHRS and CDR2 YFSETQ. V was pared by 4 bases and J by 5 bases, with 15 bases between. Here the CDR3 reads CASSHRGGWTEAFF. The CDR3 DNA follows: TGCGCCAGCAGCCACCGGGGAGGGTGGACTGAAGCTTTCTTT. Drawing the rest from reference TRBV5-1 and TRBJ1-1, the complete variable domain is KAGVTQTPRYLIKTRGQQVTLSCSPISGHRSVSWYQQTPGQGLQFLFEYFSETQRNKGNFPGRFSGRQFSNSRSEMNVSTLELGDSALYLCASSHRGGWTEAFFGQGTRLTVV.

This rearrangement joins TRBV7-2 to TRBJ2-7, with 8 bases identical to TRBD2. Germline trimming cut 4 bases from V and 5 bases from J; bases unmatched to any gene: 19. CDR1 is SGHTA, CDR2 FQGNSA, per germline. The CDR3 loop spans 18 amino acids. This chain's CDR3 is CASSSIPPGAGRANEQYF. CDR3 DNA sequence: TGTGCCAGCAGCTCAATCCCGCCCGGAGCCGGGAGGGCCAACGAGCAGTACTTC.

The V gene is TRBV19, the J gene TRBJ2-7, with 9 bases aligning to TRBD2. With 6 bases clipped from V and 4 bases from J, the junction kept 10 bases outside the gene matches. The CDR3 has 15 residues. The germline V gene encodes CDR1 LNHDA and CDR2 SQIVND (reference sequence). CDR3 sequence (DNA): TGTGCCAGTAGCCACGGGACTAGCAGGAGTTACGAGCAGTACTTC. Encoded protein: CASSHGTSRSYEQYF.

The gene calls are TRBV27 and TRBJ2-3; D may be TRBD2 (6 bases). V was trimmed by 6 bases and J by 3 bases, leaving 22 bases between them. CDR3 length: 17 residues. CDR1 MNHEY and CDR2 SMNVEV come from the germline V gene (reference sequence). CDR3 DNA sequence: TGTGCCAGCAGCATGGGAGGAACCTGGGGTTATACAGATACGCAGTATTTT. It specifies CASSMGGTWGYTDTQYF.

This sequence joins TRBV27 and TRBJ2-5; D is unresolved. There are 14 residues in the CDR3. Germline assignment: CDR1 MNHEY and CDR2 SMNVEV (reference sequence). V shed 4 bases and J shed 9 bases, with 18 bases lying between them. Here the CDR3 reads CASSSTADRMAQYF. The CDR3 nucleotides read TGTGCCAGCAGTTCCACTGCGGATAGAATGGCCCAGTACTTC.